The 7 T cell receptor beta chains below were found in one sample sequenced in a study. TCRdb reanalysed the 5' RACE reads using MiXCR and keeps one entry per CDR3 protein. The sample has some 32,000 distinct CDR3 sequences, around 22% seen once. Input material: memory CD4+ T cells sorted from blood. The subset denotes: memory CD4+ T cells, CD4+CD45RO+CD25-. These receptors originate from a female donor with breast cancer.

This clonotype appeared a few times. The chain carries TRBV7-2 and TRBJ2-5; no clear D gene. From germline, CDR1 is SGHTA and CDR2 FQGNSA. Trimming pared 5 bases from V and 1 base from J, leaving 14 bases between. The length of the CDR3 is 15 residues. The CDR3 here is CASSPRAGPQETQYF. The CDR3 region has the DNA TGTGCCAGCAGCCCCCGGGCAGGCCCCCAAGAGACCCAGTACTTC.

The gene calls are TRBV7-9 and TRBJ2-4, with D perhaps TRBD2 (5 bases). This CDR3 has 15 residues. V dropped 0 bases and J dropped 3 bases, with 9 bases sitting between them. Germline CDR1 and CDR2: SEHNR and FQNEAQ (reference sequence). The CDR3 sequence: CASSLAPGGKNIQYF. CDR3 coding DNA: TGTGCCAGCAGCTTAGCTCCAGGAGGCAAAAACATTCAGTACTTC.

This clonotype was seen a handful of times. The chain links TRBV12-3 or TRBV12-4 to TRBJ2-2; TRBD1 matches at 7 bases. The ends lost 10 bases at V and 1 base at J; junction bases unmatched: 6. CDR3 size: 14 residues. For the CDR3, the DNA is TGTGCCACCGGCGACAGGGAGAACACCGGGGAGCTGTTTTTT. Translating gives CATGDRENTGELFF.

The CDR3 nucleotides are TGTGCCAGCAAGAGGACAGGGGGTTACCACGAGCAGTACTTC. Its translation: CASKRTGGYHEQYF. The chain is built from TRBV12-3 or TRBV12-4 and TRBJ2-7, with 10 bases matching TRBD1. V shed 7 bases, J shed 5 bases, and the junction held 8 bases outside the gene matches. The CDR3 is 14 residues long.

This clonotype has a handful of counts. This chain connects TRBV24-1 to TRBJ1-2, with no clear D. Germline V gene data show CDR1 as KGHDR and CDR2 as SFDVKD. The CDR3 extends over 14 amino acids. The V end was cut by 1 base, the J end by 6 bases, with 11 bases between. Here the CDR3 DNA reads TGTGCCACCAGTGATTTTTTCGGACTCGATGGCTACACCTTC. Translation: CATSDFFGLDGYTF.

This clonotype was seen a handful of times. V usage is TRBV24-1 and J usage is TRBJ2-1, with no clear D. Germline V gene data show CDR1 as KGHDR and CDR2 as SFDVKD. V lost 6 bases, J lost 5 bases, and 4 bases lay in between. The CDR3 is 11 residues long. CDR3 coding DNA: TGTGCCACCAGTTGGGACAATGAGCAGTTCTTC. It codes for CATSWDNEQFF.

This clonotype was found a few times. The chain links TRBV7-9 to TRBJ2-3; 8 nucleotides align to TRBD1. The ends lost 5 bases at V and 3 bases at J; junction bases unmatched: 4. The CDR3 is 14 amino acids. CDR1 SEHNR and CDR2 FQNEAQ come from the germline V gene (reference sequence). CDR3 nucleotides: TGTGCCAGCAGCCAGGACAGGGAAACAGATACGCAGTATTTT. The encoded protein is CASSQDRETDTQYF.